This T cell receptor beta chain was documented in a study of cytomegalovirus exposure and HLA in healthy donors (dated by TCRdb to between 2016 and 2019). Context from the whole study: According to a later analysis, one platform produced both the 120 validation repertoires and the roughly 660 repertoires of the first cohort. The study aimed to test whether cataloging public T cell receptors could reveal signatures of past pathogen exposure. Along with the roughly 700-subject first cohort, a separate validation cohort of over 90 different subjects was used. The study combined high-throughput TCR immunosequencing, statistical association of individual TCRs with disease status, and machine learning to predict cytomegalovirus infection status.

Separate from the roughly 650-subject first cohort, the validation cohort of 90 to 150 subjects was the group to which the donors belonged. V lost 3 bases and J lost 2 bases, and the count of bases not matched to a germline gene is 3. The CDR3 contains 14 residues, cysteine and phenylalanine counted. The sequence is cut down to CDR3 DNA, 42 bases in frame from base 1. From a lookup of the germline V gene, CDR1 and CDR2 are SGDLS and YYNGEE. The full study reports these points: Three of the identified cytomegalovirus-associated TCR beta chains were confirmed in vitro to be specific for cytomegalovirus antigens. Most TCR sequences were observed very rarely across donors, whereas some public TCRs were present in many individuals. A later analysis found that TCRs clustered in the first cohort also tended to co-occur in the roughly 120 validation repertoires, with 94% of cluster scores above 0. The authors suggested that the approach could potentially be extended to other disease states and immunological phenotypes. The validation cohort had no HLA typing available for a later analysis, so co-occurrence within that cohort was assessed over all 130 or so repertoires. The study listed approximately 150 TCR beta chains as associated with cytomegalovirus. Cytomegalovirus status was reported to be diagnosed by the classifier with high specificity and sensitivity in both the original and validation cohorts.

With regard to this clone: Its binding antigen is unknown. Within one base of it there is no much larger clone, and no base qualities were kept.

The library was obtained by the immunoSEQ multiplex PCR assay. In the original analysis: To diagnose cytomegalovirus status from the catalog of TCR beta chain sequences, a statistical classification framework was built. Entries here come from immuneACCESS through TCRdb and include only in-frame sequences with V and J called. Some clones fail to appear in such tables; in the studies checked, an unresolved V gene covers under half of the shortfall, and the cause of the remainder is unknown. V and J calls plus clone size are reproduced from that table; the DNA served to infer D and trimming. The sample contains 110,000 to 150,000 clones, 94% of them found a single time. The ten largest clonotypes hold less than 2% of the sample.

The sequence was collected from a man between 18 and 29 years old in good health and CMV-seropositive. Recombination joined TRBV9 with TRBJ2-7; 9 nucleotides in the junction match TRBD2. The sequenced sample consisted of PBMCs. Here the CDR3 is given as CASSGAGGPYEQYF. The DNA reads as follows: TGTGCCAGCAGCGGAGCGGGAGGACCCTACGAGCAGTACTTC.